This T cell receptor (beta chain) stems from a study of T cells expressing NK-cell markers. In the study overall: Just one sequenced donor of eight was HCMV-seronegative, while seven were seropositive.

General study findings and limits: Expanded NKG2C+ T cell clones had unclear HCMV specificity. NKG2C+ dominant clonotype frequencies in five or six donors were roughly 1.0-7.5% of CD8+ T cells.

The CDR3 totals 13 residues. The germline V gene encodes CDR1 LNHDA and CDR2 SQIVND (reference sequence). On this clonotype itself: What it binds is not known.

One entry per CDR3 protein, without DNA, is what TCRdb gives after re-calling the 5' RACE reads. Listed are roughly 420,000 distinct CDR3 sequences; 7.3% falls within the top ten. The sample taken for sequencing was blood T cells: a sorted CD56 or NKG2C T cell subset, CD4+ or CD8+ T cells, or bulk PBMC T cells (not recorded which). This clonotype was sampled from a woman between 18 and 69 years old in good health. V usage is TRBV19 and J usage is TRBJ2-1; TCRdb names TRBD2, which stays unverified in the absence of DNA. The chain's CDR3 is CASMEGIYNEQFF.